These T cell receptor beta chains were read from a single sample in a study of T cell responses to AZD1222 COVID-19 vaccine. Libraries were prepared by immunoSEQ multiplex PCR; TCRdb keeps only in-frame clonotypes and omits some of them. The sample records 150,000 or so clones, 88% being singletons. Sample: peripheral blood, taken on day 0 of AZD1222 vaccination. These receptors came from an adult in good health. The CDR3 runs from the conserved cysteine through the conserved F or W. The order of the fields is CDR3 protein, CDR3 DNA, V gene, clone size, J gene, D gene. A D gene is named only where the DNA matches it firmly. Part of the rows lack a size; the others show once, few, many or a class for expanded clones.

CDR3aa: CASSQSGPSNQPQHF
CDR3nt: TGCGCCAGCAGCCAATCTGGGCCCAGCAATCAGCCCCAGCATTTT
v_gene: TRBV4-1
abundance: NA
j_gene: TRBJ1-5
d_gene: NA

CDR3aa: CASSGSPGLAGGPNEQYF
CDR3nt: TGCGCCAGCAGCGGATCTCCGGGACTAGCGGGGGGCCCCAACGAGCAGTACTTC
v_gene: TRBV5-1
abundance: NA
j_gene: TRBJ2-7
d_gene: TRBD2

CDR3aa: CASSDGRTSTGELFF
CDR3nt: TGTGCCAGCAGTGACGGCCGGACCTCCACCGGGGAGCTGTTTTTT
v_gene: TRBV25-1
abundance: NA
j_gene: TRBJ2-2
d_gene: NA

CDR3aa: CASSVRVAGELFF
CDR3nt: TGTGCCAGCAGTGTCAGGGTAGCCGGGGAGCTGTTTTTT
v_gene: TRBV27
abundance: NA
j_gene: TRBJ2-2
d_gene: NA

CDR3aa: CASSALDTQYF
CDR3nt: TGTGCCAGCAGCGCCCTAGATACGCAGTATTTT
v_gene: TRBV9
abundance: NA
j_gene: TRBJ2-3
d_gene: NA

CDR3aa: CASSYNAQGRNQPQHF
CDR3nt: TGTGCCAGCAGTTACAATGCACAGGGGCGCAATCAGCCCCAGCATTTT
v_gene: TRBV6-6
abundance: NA
j_gene: TRBJ1-5
d_gene: TRBD1

CDR3aa: CASSYLRSSYNEQFF
CDR3nt: TGTGCCAGCAGTTACCTTCGTTCCTCCTACAATGAGCAGTTCTTC
v_gene: TRBV6-5
abundance: NA
j_gene: TRBJ2-1
d_gene: NA

CDR3aa: CASSPGPEGQPQHF
CDR3nt: TGTGCCAGCAGCCCTGGACCTGAAGGGCAGCCCCAGCATTTT
v_gene: TRBV5-4
abundance: NA
j_gene: TRBJ1-5
d_gene: NA

CDR3aa: CASSLGGGPYEQYF
CDR3nt: TGTGCCAGCAGCTTAGGCGGGGGTCCCTACGAGCAGTACTTC
v_gene: TRBV13
abundance: few
j_gene: TRBJ2-7
d_gene: NA

CDR3aa: CASSEGGKNTEAFF
CDR3nt: TGTGCCAGCAGTGAAGGGGGGAAAAACACTGAAGCTTTCTTT
v_gene: TRBV6-1
abundance: NA
j_gene: TRBJ1-1
d_gene: NA

CDR3aa: CASSPVGQGTQYF
CDR3nt: TGTGCCAGCAGCCCCGTGGGGCAGGGTACGCAGTATTTT
v_gene: TRBV14
abundance: NA
j_gene: TRBJ2-3
d_gene: NA

CDR3aa: CASSRSGTGGYIQYF
CDR3nt: TGTGCCAGCAGCAGATCGGGGACAGGGGGGTACATTCAGTACTTC
v_gene: TRBV28
abundance: NA
j_gene: TRBJ2-4
d_gene: TRBD1

CDR3aa: CASSSRGQGYNEQFF
CDR3nt: TGTGCCAGCAGCTCCCGCGGACAGGGGTACAATGAGCAGTTCTTC
v_gene: TRBV7-2
abundance: NA
j_gene: TRBJ2-1
d_gene: TRBD1

CDR3aa: CASSAPVSWEQYF
CDR3nt: TGTGCCAGCAGTGCCCCAGTTTCCTGGGAGCAGTACTTC
v_gene: TRBV6-1
abundance: NA
j_gene: TRBJ2-7
d_gene: NA

CDR3aa: CSAIDGTVNEKLFF
CDR3nt: TGCAGTGCTATTGATGGGACAGTTAATGAAAAACTGTTTTTT
v_gene: TRBV20-1
abundance: NA
j_gene: TRBJ1-4
d_gene: TRBD1

CDR3aa: CASILGQGGYQPQHF
CDR3nt: TGTGCCAGCATCCTCGGACAGGGGGGATATCAGCCCCAGCATTTT
v_gene: TRBV6-6
abundance: NA
j_gene: TRBJ1-5
d_gene: TRBD1

CDR3aa: CASSLAGSSTGELFF
CDR3nt: TGTGCCAGCAGCTTGGCGGGGTCTAGCACCGGGGAGCTGTTTTTT
v_gene: TRBV5-5
abundance: NA
j_gene: TRBJ2-2
d_gene: NA

CDR3aa: CASSSPSGEQFF
CDR3nt: TGTGCCAGCAGTTCGCCCAGCGGTGAGCAGTTCTTC
v_gene: TRBV28
abundance: NA
j_gene: TRBJ2-1
d_gene: NA

CDR3aa: CSAAPTGTGYQETQYF
CDR3nt: TGCAGCGCCGCGCCGACCGGGACAGGGTACCAAGAGACCCAGTACTTC
v_gene: TRBV29-1
abundance: NA
j_gene: TRBJ2-5
d_gene: TRBD1

CDR3aa: CAISVGTGYSPLHF
CDR3nt: TGTGCCATCAGCGTCGGGACAGGGTACTCACCCCTCCACTTT
v_gene: TRBV10-3
abundance: NA
j_gene: TRBJ1-6
d_gene: TRBD1

CDR3aa: CASSPGAKEPLHF
CDR3nt: TGTGCCAGCAGCCCAGGGGCGAAGGAGCCCCTCCACTTT
v_gene: TRBV14
abundance: NA
j_gene: TRBJ1-6
d_gene: NA

CDR3aa: CASSADRGLRGTGELFF
CDR3nt: TGTGCCAGCAGCGCCGACAGGGGGCTACGAGGCACCGGGGAGCTGTTTTTT
v_gene: TRBV11-3
abundance: once
j_gene: TRBJ2-2
d_gene: TRBD1

CDR3aa: CASSASQGNTIYF
CDR3nt: TGTGCCAGCAGCGCCTCACAGGGAAACACCATATATTTT
v_gene: TRBV7-2
abundance: NA
j_gene: TRBJ1-3
d_gene: NA

CDR3aa: CASSSSGTSYEQYF
CDR3nt: TGTGCCAGCAGCTCGAGCGGGACATCCTACGAGCAGTACTTC
v_gene: TRBV5-4
abundance: NA
j_gene: TRBJ2-7
d_gene: NA

CDR3aa: CASSPLMAGALNTEAFF
CDR3nt: TGTGCCAGCAGCCCGCTTATGGCAGGGGCCCTGAACACTGAAGCTTTCTTT
v_gene: TRBV14
abundance: NA
j_gene: TRBJ1-1
d_gene: NA

CDR3aa: CASSPGRHAYGYTF
CDR3nt: TGTGCCAGCAGCCCAGGACGGCATGCCTATGGCTACACCTTC
v_gene: TRBV3-1/TRBV3-2
abundance: NA
j_gene: TRBJ1-2
d_gene: NA

CDR3aa: CASSLAPGNGYTF
CDR3nt: TGCGCCAGCAGCTTGGCCCCGGGAAACGGCTACACCTTC
v_gene: TRBV5-1
abundance: NA
j_gene: TRBJ1-2
d_gene: NA

CDR3aa: CASSRWEGGETQYF
CDR3nt: TGTGCCAGCAGCCGATGGGAGGGAGGAGAGACCCAGTACTTC
v_gene: TRBV3-1/TRBV3-2
abundance: NA
j_gene: TRBJ2-5
d_gene: TRBD2

CDR3aa: CASSLRGGYGYTF
CDR3nt: TGTGCCAGCAGTTTGCGTGGGGGCTATGGCTACACCTTC
v_gene: TRBV12-3/TRBV12-4
abundance: NA
j_gene: TRBJ1-2
d_gene: NA

CDR3aa: CASSVGAGEVGEQYF
CDR3nt: TGTGCCAGCAGCGTAGGCGCAGGGGAAGTGGGCGAGCAGTACTTC
v_gene: TRBV9
abundance: NA
j_gene: TRBJ2-7
d_gene: NA

CDR3aa: CASSQGLVSYNEQFF
CDR3nt: TGTGCCAGCAGTCAGGGACTAGTGTCCTACAATGAGCAGTTCTTC
v_gene: TRBV6-5
abundance: NA
j_gene: TRBJ2-1
d_gene: TRBD2

CDR3aa: CASSQTPGQESYGYTF
CDR3nt: TGTGCCAGCAGCCAAACCCCGGGACAGGAAAGCTATGGCTACACCTTC
v_gene: TRBV3-1/TRBV3-2
abundance: NA
j_gene: TRBJ1-2
d_gene: TRBD1

CDR3aa: CASSRDRGSGYTF
CDR3nt: TGCGCCAGCAGCCGGGACAGGGGTTCTGGCTACACCTTC
v_gene: TRBV5-1
abundance: NA
j_gene: TRBJ1-2
d_gene: TRBD1

CDR3aa: CASSPPGLVEKLFF
CDR3nt: TGTGCCAGCAGCCCGCCCGGGTTGGTGGAAAAACTGTTTTTT
v_gene: TRBV28
abundance: NA
j_gene: TRBJ1-4
d_gene: NA

CDR3aa: CASSTHGDGGYTF
CDR3nt: TGTGCCAGCAGCACCCACGGGGATGGGGGCTACACCTTC
v_gene: TRBV7-9
abundance: NA
j_gene: TRBJ1-2
d_gene: NA

CDR3aa: CASSKGNTGELFF
CDR3nt: TGCGCCAGCAGTAAAGGGAACACCGGGGAGCTGTTTTTT
v_gene: TRBV5-1
abundance: once
j_gene: TRBJ2-2
d_gene: NA

CDR3aa: CASSSGDRFNYGYTF
CDR3nt: TGCGCCAGCAGCAGTGGCGACAGGTTTAACTATGGCTACACCTTC
v_gene: TRBV5-1
abundance: NA
j_gene: TRBJ1-2
d_gene: NA

CDR3aa: CASSVRTPMNTEAFF
CDR3nt: TGTGCCAGCAGCGTCCGGACACCCATGAACACTGAAGCTTTCTTT
v_gene: TRBV5-5
abundance: NA
j_gene: TRBJ1-1
d_gene: NA

CDR3aa: CASSSQVFYSPLHF
CDR3nt: TGTGCCAGTAGTTCCCAGGTTTTCTATTCACCCCTCCACTTT
v_gene: TRBV19
abundance: NA
j_gene: TRBJ1-6
d_gene: NA

CDR3aa: CASSGTGPNQPQHF
CDR3nt: TGTGCCAGCTCAGGGACAGGGCCGAATCAGCCCCAGCATTTT
v_gene: TRBV18
abundance: NA
j_gene: TRBJ1-5
d_gene: TRBD1

CDR3aa: CASTPTSGGYNEQFF
CDR3nt: TGTGCCAGCACCCCGACTAGCGGGGGGTACAATGAGCAGTTCTTC
v_gene: TRBV2
abundance: once
j_gene: TRBJ2-1
d_gene: TRBD2

CDR3aa: CASSLIRGPGAAQYF
CDR3nt: TGTGCCAGCAGTCTCATCAGGGGACCGGGGGCGGCCCAGTACTTC
v_gene: TRBV28
abundance: NA
j_gene: TRBJ2-5
d_gene: NA

CDR3aa: CASSSSYSNQPQHF
CDR3nt: TGTGCCAGCAGTTCCTCATATAGCAATCAGCCCCAGCATTTT
v_gene: TRBV28
abundance: NA
j_gene: TRBJ1-5
d_gene: NA

CDR3aa: CASSLDRAYGYTF
CDR3nt: TGTGCCAGCAGTCTCGACAGGGCTTATGGCTACACCTTC
v_gene: TRBV6-5
abundance: NA
j_gene: TRBJ1-2
d_gene: TRBD1

CDR3aa: CSASPQEESVQAFF
CDR3nt: TGCAGTGCTAGTCCTCAGGAGGAATCGGTCCAAGCTTTCTTT
v_gene: TRBV20-1
abundance: NA
j_gene: TRBJ1-1
d_gene: NA

CDR3aa: CASSQDASEKLFF
CDR3nt: TGTGCCAGCAGCCAAGATGCCAGTGAAAAACTGTTTTTT
v_gene: TRBV14
abundance: NA
j_gene: TRBJ1-4
d_gene: NA

CDR3aa: CASSLAGPGELFF
CDR3nt: TGTGCCAGCAGCTTGGCAGGGCCCGGGGAGCTGTTTTTT
v_gene: TRBV5-4
abundance: NA
j_gene: TRBJ2-2
d_gene: NA

CDR3aa: CASSPRGGQPQHF
CDR3nt: TGTGCCAGCAGTCCCAGGGGAGGCCAGCCCCAGCATTTT
v_gene: TRBV6-5
abundance: NA
j_gene: TRBJ1-5
d_gene: NA

CDR3aa: CSVGRQGSNYGYTF
CDR3nt: TGCAGCGTTGGGAGACAGGGAAGTAACTATGGCTACACCTTC
v_gene: TRBV29-1
abundance: NA
j_gene: TRBJ1-2
d_gene: TRBD1

CDR3aa: CASSRTGYGYTF
CDR3nt: TGTGCCAGCAGTAGGACAGGCTATGGCTACACCTTC
v_gene: TRBV2
abundance: NA
j_gene: TRBJ1-2
d_gene: TRBD1

CDR3aa: CASSVQEKTDEAFF
CDR3nt: TGTGCCAGCAGCGTACAGGAAAAGACAGACGAAGCTTTCTTT
v_gene: TRBV9
abundance: NA
j_gene: TRBJ1-1
d_gene: NA

CDR3aa: CASSPGRGAFF
CDR3nt: TGTGCCAGTAGCCCCGGGAGGGGAGCTTTCTTT
v_gene: TRBV19
abundance: once
j_gene: TRBJ1-1
d_gene: NA

CDR3aa: CASSERGNTEAFF
CDR3nt: TGCGCCAGCAGTGAGAGGGGGAACACTGAAGCTTTCTTT
v_gene: TRBV10-2
abundance: NA
j_gene: TRBJ1-1
d_gene: NA